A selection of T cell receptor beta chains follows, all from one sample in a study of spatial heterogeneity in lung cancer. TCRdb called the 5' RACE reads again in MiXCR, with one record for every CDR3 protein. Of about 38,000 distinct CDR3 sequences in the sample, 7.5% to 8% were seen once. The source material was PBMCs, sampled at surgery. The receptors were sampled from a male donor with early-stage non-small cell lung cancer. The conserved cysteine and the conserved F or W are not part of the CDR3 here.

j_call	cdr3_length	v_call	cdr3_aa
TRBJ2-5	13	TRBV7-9	ASSLAFTEQETQY
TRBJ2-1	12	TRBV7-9	ASSLGQGAFEQF
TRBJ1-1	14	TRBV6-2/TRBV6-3	ASSHIRKGARTEAF
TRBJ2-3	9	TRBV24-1	ATSDLDTQY
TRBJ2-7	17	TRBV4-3	ASSQEHSPIVAGFYEQY
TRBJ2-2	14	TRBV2	ASSLKGLGPTGELF
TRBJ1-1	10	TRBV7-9	ASSLVNTEAF
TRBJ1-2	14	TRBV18	ASSPPGQGYGYGYT
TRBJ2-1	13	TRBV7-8	ASSHGRRVYNEQF
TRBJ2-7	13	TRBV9	ASSVDPGGAYEQY
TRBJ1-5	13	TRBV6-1	ASSEISGGSQPQH
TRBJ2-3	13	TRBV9	ASSVTSRDTDTQY
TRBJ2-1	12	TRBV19	ASSSLAGNNEQF
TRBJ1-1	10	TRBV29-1	SILWGSTEAF
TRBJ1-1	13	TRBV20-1	SARRGGRGATEAF
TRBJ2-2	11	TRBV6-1	ASSRLNTGELF
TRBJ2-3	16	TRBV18	ASSPLGGGSPGTDTQY
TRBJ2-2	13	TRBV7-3	ASSLTAVFGGELF
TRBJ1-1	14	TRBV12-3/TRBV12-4	ASSPPGGGPNTEAF
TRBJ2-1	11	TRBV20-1	SAILADYNEQF
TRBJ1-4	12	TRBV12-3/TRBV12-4	ASSPGTGVEKLF
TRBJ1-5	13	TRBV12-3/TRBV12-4	ASSLVLAGNQPQH
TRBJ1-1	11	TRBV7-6	ASSSSAGTEAF
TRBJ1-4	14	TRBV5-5	ASSLGTVQVGEKLF
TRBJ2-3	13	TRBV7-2	ASSLEASGSHTQY
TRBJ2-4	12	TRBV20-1	SARDNTGPGSEY
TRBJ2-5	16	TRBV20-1	SARLPGLAGGPWETQY